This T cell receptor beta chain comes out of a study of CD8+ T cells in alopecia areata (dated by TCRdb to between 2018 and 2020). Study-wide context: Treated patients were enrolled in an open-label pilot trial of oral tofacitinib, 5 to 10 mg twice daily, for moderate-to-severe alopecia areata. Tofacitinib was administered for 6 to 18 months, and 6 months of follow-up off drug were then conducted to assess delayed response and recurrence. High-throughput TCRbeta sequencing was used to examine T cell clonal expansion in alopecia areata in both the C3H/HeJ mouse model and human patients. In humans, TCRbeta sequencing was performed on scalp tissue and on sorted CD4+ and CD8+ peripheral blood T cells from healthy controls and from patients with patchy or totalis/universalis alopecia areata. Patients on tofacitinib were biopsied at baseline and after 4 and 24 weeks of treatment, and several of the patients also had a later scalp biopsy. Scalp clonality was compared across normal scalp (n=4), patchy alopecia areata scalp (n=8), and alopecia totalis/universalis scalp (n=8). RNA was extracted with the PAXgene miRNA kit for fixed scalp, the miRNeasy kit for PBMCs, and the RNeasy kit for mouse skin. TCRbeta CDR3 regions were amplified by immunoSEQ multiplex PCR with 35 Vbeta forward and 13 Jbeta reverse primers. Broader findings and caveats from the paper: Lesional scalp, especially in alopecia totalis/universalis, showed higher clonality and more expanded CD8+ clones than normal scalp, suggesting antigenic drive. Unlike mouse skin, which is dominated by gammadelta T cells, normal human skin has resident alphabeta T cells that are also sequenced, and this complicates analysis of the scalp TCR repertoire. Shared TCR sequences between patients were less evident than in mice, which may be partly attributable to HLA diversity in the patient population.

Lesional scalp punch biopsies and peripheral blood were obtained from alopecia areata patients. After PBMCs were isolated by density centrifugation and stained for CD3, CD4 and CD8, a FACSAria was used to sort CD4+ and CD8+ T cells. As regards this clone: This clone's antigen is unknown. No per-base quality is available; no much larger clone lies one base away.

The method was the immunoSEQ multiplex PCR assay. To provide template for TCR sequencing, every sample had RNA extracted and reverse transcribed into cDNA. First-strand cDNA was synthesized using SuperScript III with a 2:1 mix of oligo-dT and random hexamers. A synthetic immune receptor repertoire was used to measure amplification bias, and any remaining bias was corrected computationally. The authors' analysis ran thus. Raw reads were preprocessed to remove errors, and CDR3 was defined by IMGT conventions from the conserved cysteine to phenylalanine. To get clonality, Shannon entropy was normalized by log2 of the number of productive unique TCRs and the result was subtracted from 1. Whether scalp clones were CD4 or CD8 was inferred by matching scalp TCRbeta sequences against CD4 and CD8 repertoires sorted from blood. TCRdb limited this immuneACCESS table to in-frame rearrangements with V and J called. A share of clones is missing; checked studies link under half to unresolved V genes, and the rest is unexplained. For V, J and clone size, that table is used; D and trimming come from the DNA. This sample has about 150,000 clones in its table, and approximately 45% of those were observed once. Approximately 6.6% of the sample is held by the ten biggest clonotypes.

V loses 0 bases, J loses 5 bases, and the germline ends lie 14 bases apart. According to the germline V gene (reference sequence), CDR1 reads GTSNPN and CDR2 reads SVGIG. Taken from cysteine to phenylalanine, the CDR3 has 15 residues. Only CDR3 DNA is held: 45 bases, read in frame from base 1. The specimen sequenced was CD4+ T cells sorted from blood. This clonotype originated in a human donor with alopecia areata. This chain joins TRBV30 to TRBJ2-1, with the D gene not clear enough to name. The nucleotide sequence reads TGTGCCTGGAGTGTAGAAATTAGTAGGAACAATGAGCAGTTCTTC. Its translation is CAWSVEISRNNEQFF.